One sample yielded the 18 T cell receptor beta chains listed below, sequenced in a study of graft-versus-host responses after intestinal transplantation. What these receptors recognize is not known. The assay was immunoSEQ multiplex PCR, and TCRdb's table has in-frame clones only and misses some. The sample shows some 81,000 clones, roughly nine tenths of them seen only once. The sequenced sample was unstimulated CD4+ T cells sorted from spleen or lymph node cells, obtained before intestinal transplant. These receptors originate from a human donor who received an intestinal transplant.

This clone was recorded once. J is TRBJ2-3 and V is TRBV5-1; TRBD1 aligns across 7 bases. Germline trimming cut 0 bases from V and 5 bases from J; bases unmatched to any gene: 9. The length of the CDR3 is 16 residues. Germline V CDR1 and CDR2: SGHRS, YFSETQ. The CDR3 nucleotides are TGCGCCAGCAGCTTGGAGGGCCAGGGGGTGAAAGATACGCAGTATTTT. The encoded protein is CASSLEGQGVKDTQYF.

The V call is TRBV25-1, the J call TRBJ2-1; 8 positions agree with TRBD2. Trimming cost V 3 bases and J 8 bases; bases outside gene matches: 12. This CDR3 is built from 16 residues. CDR1 is MGHDK, CDR2 SYGVNS, per germline. CDR3: CASSDPAGVLPDEQFF. CDR3 DNA sequence: TGTGCCAGCAGTGACCCAGCGGGAGTTTTACCGGATGAGCAGTTCTTC.

The V call is TRBV18, the J call TRBJ1-3; D possibly corresponds to TRBD1 (5 bases). The germline gives CDR1 KGHSH, CDR2 LQKENI. Trimming took 2 bases from V and 0 from J, leaving 11 bases between them. CDR3 size: 16 residues. Here the CDR3 DNA reads TGTGCCAGCTCACCATTGGGGCCATCCTCTGGAAACACCATATATTTT. The encoded protein is CASSPLGPSSGNTIYF.

The rearrangement links TRBV7-9 to TRBJ1-2, with TRBD1 matching over 7 bases. The CDR3 is made up of 13 amino acids. V was pared by 1 base and J by 6 bases, with 2 bases of the junction left unmatched. Per germline, CDR1 SEHNR and CDR2 FQNEAQ (reference sequence). CDR3 DNA sequence: TGTGCCAGCAGCTTAGAGGGGGCGAATGGCTACACCTTC. It encodes CASSLEGANGYTF.

The chain recombines TRBV28 with TRBJ1-5, with 9 bases matching TRBD1. The CDR3 contains 16 residues. Unmatched junction bases numbered 14, after V lost 5 bases and J lost 9 bases. Germline V gives CDR1 MDHEN, CDR2 SYDVKM. The CDR3 sequence is CASSPKAGQGRWPQHF. Here the CDR3 DNA reads TGTGCCAGCAGTCCGAAGGCGGGACAGGGACGATGGCCCCAGCATTTT.

This chain connects TRBV28 to TRBJ2-7, with 10 nucleotides matching TRBD1. The CDR3 totals 16 residues. Looked up from germline, CDR1 is MDHEN and CDR2 is SYDVKM. Germline trimming cut 7 bases from V and 6 bases from J; bases unmatched to any gene: 15. As DNA, the CDR3 is TGTGCCAGCACCCCCCACCAGGGACAGGGGATGGGCGAGCAGTACTTC. Its protein product is CASTPHQGQGMGEQYF.

CDR3 protein: CASSFSGRKAKNIQYF. The CDR3 DNA sequence: TGTGCCAGCAGTTTCTCAGGGAGGAAGGCCAAAAACATTCAGTACTTC. The chain joins TRBV28 to TRBJ2-4; perhaps TRBD2 as D (6 bases). The ends were cut back, 3 bases at V and 1 base at J, with 13 bases in the middle. The germline CDR1 and CDR2 sequences are MDHEN and SYDVKM. This CDR3 is 16 amino acids long.

CDR3 nucleotide sequence: TGTGCCAGCAGCGTAGATCCAGGCCTCTCTGGAAACACCATATATTTT. Protein product: CASSVDPGLSGNTIYF. V is TRBV9 and J is TRBJ1-3, with D uncertain. This CDR3 contains 16 residues. Germline V gene sequence: CDR1 SGDLS, CDR2 YYNGEE. The V gene lost 0 bases and the J gene lost 0 bases, with 10 bases spanning the gap. Combining the CDR3 with reference TRBV9 and TRBJ1-3 gives the whole variable domain DSGVTQTPKHLITATGQRVTLRCSPRSGDLSVYWYQQSLDQGLQFLIQYYNGEERAKGNILERFSAQQFPDLHSELNLSSLELGDSALYFCASSVDPGLSGNTIYFGEGSWLTVV.

The gene calls are TRBV29-1 and TRBJ1-4; no definite D call. V shed 3 bases and J shed 13 bases, with 3 bases lying between them. The CDR3 has 8 amino acids. Germline CDR1 reads SQVTM; CDR2 reads ANQGSEA. CDR3 in amino acids: CSVDGLFF. CDR3 in DNA: TGCAGCGTTGACGGACTGTTTTTT.

This clone was seen only once. In DNA, the CDR3 is TGTGCCAGCAGCTTATCACCGACAGATAATGAGCAGTTCTTC. Translating gives CASSLSPTDNEQFF. The rearrangement joins TRBV11-2 to TRBJ2-1; tentatively, D is TRBD1 (5 bases). CDR1 and CDR2 from the germline V gene are SGHAT and FQNNGV. The V end lost 2 bases, the J end lost 7 bases, and 12 bases lay between the germline ends. This CDR3 contains 14 residues.

The chain has TRBV7-2 and TRBJ1-6; the match to TRBD1 covers 7 bases. V lost 5 bases to trimming and J lost 9 bases; unmatched junction nucleotides: 7. CDR3 length equals 14 residues. The germline gives CDR1 SGHTA, CDR2 FQGNSA. CDR3 nucleotides: TGTGCCAGCAGCCCAAGACAGGGACGTTCACCCCTCCACTTT. This gives the protein CASSPRQGRSPLHF.

In regard to this clone: Other nucleotide sequences in the sample specify the same CDR3. The J gene is TRBJ2-7, the V gene TRBV19; 9 bases align to TRBD1. The CDR3 consists of 14 residues. Germline CDR1 and CDR2: LNHDA and SQIVND (reference sequence). Trimming at V came to 5 bases and at J to 2 bases, leaving 4 bases not matched to a gene. The CDR3 is CASSPGQGPYEQYF. The CDR3 region has the DNA TGTGCCAGTAGTCCGGGACAGGGACCCTACGAGCAGTACTTC. Full variable domain (outside the CDR3, taken from reference TRBV19 and TRBJ2-7): DGGITQSPKYLFRKEGQNVTLSCEQNLNHDAMYWYRQDPGQGLRLIYYSQIVNDFQKGDIAEGYSVSREKKESFPLTVTSAQKNPTAFYLCASSPGQGPYEQYFGPGTRLTVT.

This chain connects TRBV5-1 to TRBJ1-4; weak D call: TRBD1 (5 bases). The CDR3 sequence is 14 residues long. CDR1 and CDR2 from the germline V gene are SGHRS and YFSETQ. Trimming pared 0 bases from V and 13 bases from J, leaving 16 bases between. The CDR3 region has the DNA TGCGCCAGCAGCTTGGAAACAGGCTCATGGGGACTGTTTTTT. Encoded protein: CASSLETGSWGLFF.

This clone appeared once. The chain couples TRBV2 to TRBJ2-7; the D gene is possibly TRBD2 (5 bases). The CDR3 is 12 amino acids. V gave up 6 bases and J gave up 6 bases, with 12 bases separating them. Germline V lookup: CDR1 SNHLY, CDR2 FYNNEI. The CDR3 reads CASRRGLLEQYF. CDR3 sequence (DNA): TGTGCCAGCAGACGTGGACTTCTCGAGCAGTACTTC.

The V and J genes are TRBV28 and TRBJ1-6; D remains ambiguous. CDR1 and CDR2 from the germline V gene are MDHEN and SYDVKM. V was cut by 7 bases and J by 7 bases, with 8 bases left in between. The CDR3 covers 12 residues. The DNA for the CDR3 is TGTGCCAGCACCGAACAGAATTCACCCCTCCACTTT. Amino acids: CASTEQNSPLHF.

The V gene is TRBV5-1, the J gene TRBJ2-3; D might be TRBD1 (6 bases). The CDR3 has 14 amino acids. The V and J ends lost 4 bases and 2 bases respectively, with 11 bases between them. The V gene's germline CDR1 is SGHRS and CDR2 YFSETQ. Here the CDR3 reads CASSDGQYTDTQYF. In DNA, the CDR3 is TGCGCCAGCAGCGACGGACAGTACACAGATACGCAGTATTTT.

V is TRBV5-1 and J is TRBJ2-7; 9 bases match TRBD2. CDR1 and CDR2 (germline): SGHRS, YFSETQ. The CDR3 spans 17 residues. With 3 bases clipped from V and 5 bases from J, the junction kept 15 bases outside the gene matches. The chain's CDR3 is CASSSGAMAGGAHEQYF. For the CDR3, the DNA is TGCGCCAGCAGCTCGGGAGCGATGGCGGGGGGGGCCCACGAGCAGTACTTC.

The chain couples TRBV21-1 to TRBJ1-5; whether TRBD1, the table's D call, matches the DNA was not checked. TRBV21-1 is marked as a pseudogene. CDR3 size: 14 residues. CDR3 region: CASSPDRVSQPQHF. For the CDR3, the DNA is TGTGCCAGCAGCCCCGACAGGGTAAGTCAGCCCCAGCATTTT.